These 31 T cell receptor beta chains came from one sample sequenced in a study of shared clonotypes between healthy human individuals. TCRdb's copy holds only in-frame clones and misses some; the assay was immunoSEQ multiplex PCR. In the table there are approximately 2,000,000 clones, approximately 92% of which are singletons. Naive CD8 cells lacked CD45RO and underwent positive selection for CCR7, leaving out terminally differentiated effector memory CD45RA+ cells. The sequencing sample was made of naive CD8+ T cells from PBMCs. The receptor set was obtained from a man aged 18 to 35 in good health. Some clones in this sample may be carry-over from other donors' samples.

To note about this clone: Other DNA sequences within the sample encode an identical CDR3. The chain is built from TRBV27 and TRBJ2-2; weak D call: TRBD1 (5 bases). V was clipped by 6 bases and J by 6 bases, with 11 bases between them. Germline V lookup: CDR1 MNHEY, CDR2 SMNVEV (reference sequence). The CDR3 sequence is 13 residues long. In DNA form, the CDR3 reads TGTGCCAGCAGCCGTAGGGGTCCCGGGGAGCTGTTTTTT. This codes for CASSRRGPGELFF.

The chain joins TRBV10-1 to TRBJ2-2; a weak D match, TRBD1 (6 bases). This CDR3 is built from 15 residues. Trimming removed 0 bases at V and 8 bases at J, with 13 bases between. Germline CDR1 WNHNN, CDR2 SYGVQD (reference sequence). The CDR3 coding sequence is TGCGCCAGCAGTGAGTCCCTACAGGGACGGGGGGAGCTGTTTTTT. As protein: CASSESLQGRGELFF.

Note on this clone: The identical CDR3 is also encoded by other nucleotide sequences in the sample. The chain uses TRBV4-1 and TRBJ1-3; TRBD1 might be the D (6 bases). V lost 2 bases to trimming and J lost 0 bases, with 8 bases between them. Germline values: CDR1 MGHRA, CDR2 YSYEKL. The CDR3 is made up of 15 amino acids. This CDR3 reads CASSQIRGSGNTIYF. Here the CDR3 DNA reads TGCGCCAGCAGCCAAATCAGGGGCTCTGGAAACACCATATATTTT.

The V call is TRBV9, the J call TRBJ2-1; 10 bases align to TRBD2. Germline trimming cut 3 bases from V and 8 bases from J; bases unmatched to any gene: 8. The CDR3 is 15 residues long. Germline-derived CDR1 and CDR2 are SGDLS and YYNGEE. CDR3 amino acids: CASSASGRAWDEQFF. In nucleotides, the CDR3 is TGTGCCAGCAGCGCGAGCGGGAGGGCCTGGGATGAGCAGTTCTTC.

This chain joins TRBV27 and TRBJ2-5, with D possibly called TRBD1 or TRBD2 (5 bases each). Germline CDR1 MNHEY, CDR2 SMNVEV (reference sequence). V was trimmed by 3 bases and J by 5 bases, leaving 16 bases between them. The CDR3 is 15 residues long. CDR3 sequence reads: CASSFYAGTWETQYF. CDR3 in DNA: TGTGCCAGCAGTTTCTACGCCGGGACCTGGGAGACCCAGTACTTC.

This chain joins TRBV9 and TRBJ2-1; D uncertain. Germline loops: CDR1 SGDLS, CDR2 YYNGEE. There are 13 residues in the CDR3. Trimming shortened V by 0 bases and J by 12 bases, and 13 bases separated the two germline ends. The CDR3 nucleotides are TGTGCCAGCAGCGTAGGGGCGTCCGAGAGGCAGTTCTTC. This encodes CASSVGASERQFF.

This chain joins TRBV4-1 and TRBJ2-2; 11 bases map to TRBD2. Germline CDR1 is MGHRA and CDR2 is YSYEKL. The CDR3 is made up of 22 amino acids. The trim removed 2 bases at V and 6 bases at J, leaving 23 bases unmatched. DNA for the CDR3: TGCGCCAGCAGCCAACATCACCCCCCAACACTAGCGGGAGTTCGGGCGGCCGGGGAGCTGTTTTTT. Translating gives CASSQHHPPTLAGVRAAGELFF.

The rearrangement links TRBV15 to TRBJ2-7; TRBD2 matches 9 bases. CDR1 is LNHNV and CDR2 is YYDKDF in the germline V gene (reference sequence). V shed 2 bases, J shed 6 bases, and the junction held 17 bases outside the gene matches. The CDR3 has 18 residues. The CDR3 here is CATSRQVAGVLGLGEQYF. As DNA, the CDR3 is TGTGCCACCAGCAGACAAGTAGCGGGAGTCTTAGGACTGGGCGAGCAGTACTTC.

The chain joins TRBV11-2 to TRBJ2-7, with unresolved D. CDR1 SGHAT and CDR2 FQNNGV come from the germline V gene. The CDR3 covers 13 residues. V was clipped by 3 bases and J by 3 bases, with 9 bases between them. The CDR3 nucleotides are TGTGCCAGCAGCTTCCATCATTTCTACGAGCAGTACTTC. Translating it yields CASSFHHFYEQYF.

This chain uses TRBV7-2 with TRBJ1-5; TRBD1 is a possible D gene (6 bases). Germline V gives CDR1 SGHTA, CDR2 FQGNSA. The CDR3 totals 17 residues. With 2 bases removed from V and 2 bases from J, the gap between germline ends came to 16 bases. The CDR3: CASSLYLGGPGNQPQHF. CDR3 DNA: TGTGCCAGCAGCTTATACTTGGGGGGGCCGGGCAATCAGCCCCAGCATTTT.

On this clone itself: Other nucleotide sequences from this sample produce the same CDR3. The chain uses TRBV19 and TRBJ2-1; D uncertain. The V gene's germline CDR1 is LNHDA and CDR2 SQIVND (reference sequence). V lost 5 bases, J lost 0 bases, and 5 bases lay in between. The CDR3 is 13 amino acids. This CDR3 is CASSYGSYNEQFF. As DNA, the CDR3 is TGTGCCAGTAGTTATGGCTCCTACAATGAGCAGTTCTTC.

The chain links TRBV7-9 to TRBJ2-7; D possibly corresponds to TRBD2 (5 bases). Germline V lookup: CDR1 SEHNR, CDR2 FQNEAQ (reference sequence). This CDR3 spans 13 amino acids. With 7 bases removed from V and 4 bases from J, the gap between germline ends came to 14 bases. The CDR3 loop reads CASTEPTSYEQYF. CDR3 DNA sequence: TGTGCCAGCACCGAGCCCACTAGTTACGAGCAGTACTTC.

The J gene is TRBJ1-2, the V gene TRBV7-6; D is uncertain. The CDR3 length is 14 residues. Trimming shortened V by 5 bases and J by 2 bases, and 12 bases separated the two germline ends. Germline V CDR1 and CDR2: SGHVS, FNYEAQ. The DNA for the CDR3 is TGTGCCAGCAGCGCCGTGGCAGACAACTATGGCTACACCTTC. Translating gives CASSAVADNYGYTF.

To note about this clone: Other DNA sequences in the sample encode the same CDR3. The V call is TRBV27, the J call TRBJ2-1; TRBD2 matches at 7 bases. Germline trimming cut 5 bases from V and 3 bases from J; bases unmatched to any gene: 4. The CDR3 covers 14 residues. CDR1 is MNHEY, CDR2 SMNVEV, per germline (reference sequence). The CDR3, as DNA: TGTGCCAGCAGTCGACTAGCTGACTACAATGAGCAGTTCTTC. It specifies CASSRLADYNEQFF.

V gene TRBV27 combines with J gene TRBJ2-1, with 8 bases matching TRBD2. Germline V gives CDR1 MNHEY, CDR2 SMNVEV (reference sequence). The trim removed 5 bases at V and 7 bases at J, leaving 16 bases unmatched. This CDR3 has 17 amino acids. The chain's CDR3 is CASSTIGIAGPKNEQFF. For the CDR3, the DNA is TGTGCCAGCAGTACCATCGGGATAGCGGGACCAAAGAATGAGCAGTTCTTC.

About this clone itself: This sample includes further DNA sequences coding for the same CDR3. V gene TRBV9 combines with J gene TRBJ1-2; D possibly corresponds to TRBD1 (5 bases). The CDR3 is 14 residues long. Trimming stripped 3 bases from V and 5 bases from J, with 14 bases between. Germline V gene sequence: CDR1 SGDLS, CDR2 YYNGEE. DNA for the CDR3: TGTGCCAGCAGCGGCCCAGGGACGCGATATGGCTACACCTTC. This translates into CASSGPGTRYGYTF.

The rearrangement uses TRBV11-2 and TRBJ1-1; 7 nucleotides agree with TRBD1. CDR3 length equals 15 residues. Germline V gene sequence: CDR1 SGHAT, CDR2 FQNNGV. V gave up 1 base and J gave up 5 bases; unmatched junction bases: 7. The CDR3 protein is CASSLGQGSETEAFF. For the CDR3, the DNA is TGTGCCAGCAGCTTAGGACAGGGTAGTGAAACTGAAGCTTTCTTT.

The CDR3 spells CASRDRSDQPQHF. The CDR3 nucleotides read TGTGCCAGTCGGGACAGATCCGATCAGCCCCAGCATTTT. The V call is TRBV19, the J call TRBJ1-5, with 7 bases matching TRBD1. The germline CDR1 and CDR2 sequences are LNHDA and SQIVND (reference sequence). This CDR3 comprises 13 residues. Germline trimming cut 8 bases from V and 5 bases from J; bases unmatched to any gene: 6.

The chain links TRBV7-8 to TRBJ1-4; perhaps TRBD1 as D (5 bases). CDR1 SGHVS and CDR2 FQNEAQ come from the germline V gene. V was trimmed by 1 base and J by 15 bases, leaving 12 bases between them. The CDR3 is 12 amino acids. CDR3 bases: TGTGCCAGCAGCTTAGGTGGGACCCCCGTGTTTTTT. It yields the protein CASSLGGTPVFF.

The J gene is TRBJ2-2, the V gene TRBV27, with D possibly called TRBD1 or TRBD2 (5 bases each). Germline values: CDR1 MNHEY, CDR2 SMNVEV (reference sequence). CDR3 length equals 14 residues. Between the trimmed V and J ends, which lost 2 bases and 7 bases, there was a span of 11 bases. The CDR3 bases are TGTGCCAGCAGTTTACTAGCAAGGGGCGGGGAGCTGTTTTTT. This codes for CASSLLARGGELFF.

The chain uses TRBV6-1 and TRBJ2-4; 7 bases map to TRBD1. The germline V gene encodes CDR1 MNHNS and CDR2 SASEGT. The CDR3 spans 17 residues. The trim removed 4 bases at V and 0 bases at J, leaving 9 bases unmatched. The CDR3 coding sequence is TGTGCCAGCAGTGTTCCGGGACAGACACTAGCCAAAAACATTCAGTACTTC. Its protein product is CASSVPGQTLAKNIQYF.

This rearrangement joins TRBV19 to TRBJ2-7; weak D call: TRBD1 (5 bases). The CDR3 loop spans 13 amino acids. Germline loops: CDR1 LNHDA, CDR2 SQIVND (reference sequence). Trimming took off 9 bases at V and 0 bases at J, with 12 bases between the two ends. The CDR3 here is CASSGISSYEQYF. CDR3 bases: TGTGCCAGCTCAGGGATAAGCTCCTACGAGCAGTACTTC. The full variable domain, completed using reference TRBV19 and TRBJ2-7, is DGGITQSPKYLFRKEGQNVTLSCEQNLNHDAMYWYRQDPGQGLRLIYYSQIVNDFQKGDIAEGYSVSREKKESFPLTVTSAQKNPTAFYLCASSGISSYEQYFGPGTRLTVT.

A word on this clone: The sample carries other DNA sequences with the same CDR3. The rearrangement uses TRBV29-1 and TRBJ2-7; TRBD1 matches 11 bases. CDR3 size: 13 residues. Germline V gives CDR1 SQVTM, CDR2 ANQGSEA. With 7 bases clipped from V and 5 bases from J, the junction kept 7 bases outside the gene matches. The CDR3: CSARTGGFDEQYF. The CDR3 DNA reads as TGCAGCGCCCGGACAGGGGGCTTCGACGAGCAGTACTTC.

V usage is TRBV13 and J usage is TRBJ1-1; D gene uncertain. This CDR3 has 16 residues. Germline values: CDR1 PRHDT, CDR2 FYEKMQ (reference sequence). Trimming stripped 5 bases from V and 2 bases from J, with 18 bases between. CDR3 sequence: CASSPQPGSRNTEAFF. As DNA, the CDR3 is TGTGCCAGCAGCCCTCAACCCGGGAGCCGAAACACTGAAGCTTTCTTT.

This clone was counted once. The genes are TRBV7-9 and TRBJ1-4, with D uncertain. CDR1 SEHNR and CDR2 FQNEAQ come from the germline V gene (reference sequence). The ends were cut back, 2 bases at V and 1 base at J, with 8 bases in the middle. CDR3 length: 15 amino acids. The CDR3 DNA reads TGTGCCAGCAGCTTAAAAGGGAGAACTAATGAAAAACTGTTTTTT. Protein sequence: CASSLKGRTNEKLFF.

V gene TRBV12-5 combines with J gene TRBJ2-5, with D maybe TRBD1 (6 bases). CDR1 and CDR2 from the germline V gene are LGHNT and FRNRAP. The V gene lost 1 base and the J gene lost 0 bases, with 15 bases spanning the gap. The CDR3 consists of 17 residues. The CDR3 sequence is CASGLAGTPRNQETQYF. In DNA form, the CDR3 reads TGTGCTAGTGGTTTGGCTGGGACACCGAGAAACCAAGAGACCCAGTACTTC.

V gene TRBV7-8 combines with J gene TRBJ1-5, with unresolved D. The CDR3 length is 15 residues. The V and J ends lost 0 bases and 3 bases respectively, with 9 bases between them. Germline CDR1 is SGHVS and CDR2 is FQNEAQ. As DNA, the CDR3 is TGTGCCAGCAGCTTAGCTCGGCAGTACAATCAGCCCCAGCATTTT. Protein: CASSLARQYNQPQHF.

V is TRBV19 and J is TRBJ1-5; D not certain. The germline gives CDR1 LNHDA, CDR2 SQIVND (reference sequence). Trimming shortened V by 2 bases and J by 3 bases, and 11 bases separated the two germline ends. This CDR3 contains 15 residues. Written as DNA, the CDR3 is TGTGCCAGTAGTATAACGGTGAAGGTCAATCAGCCCCAGCATTTT. Protein product: CASSITVKVNQPQHF.

The chain couples TRBV18 to TRBJ2-1, with 9 bases aligning to TRBD1. From germline, CDR1 is KGHSH and CDR2 LQKENI. The CDR3 length is 16 residues. The V and J ends lost 3 bases and 4 bases, in that order; junction bases with no gene match: 7. The CDR3 bases are TGTGCCAGCTCACCCACGACCGGGACAGGGTACAATGAGCAGTTCTTC. Amino acid sequence: CASSPTTGTGYNEQFF.

The DNA for the CDR3 is TGTGCCAGCAGCTTTTCGGGGCCAGGGTACGAGCAGTACTTC. It yields the protein CASSFSGPGYEQYF. V gene TRBV7-2 combines with J gene TRBJ2-7, with D perhaps assigned TRBD1 or TRBD2 (5 bases each). The CDR3 has 14 residues. Trimming took 3 bases from V and 4 from J, leaving 13 bases between them. Germline V lookup: CDR1 SGHTA, CDR2 FQGNSA.

With respect to this clone: Relative to the germline gene, one junction end is altered; a read error may explain this. The chain employs TRBV7-3 and TRBJ2-7, with a possible D match to TRBD1 (6 bases). From germline, CDR1 is SGHTA and CDR2 FQGTGA. The CDR3 consists of 15 residues. The CDR3 DNA reads TGTGCCAGCAGCCTAACCCCCGGGACACCGTACGAGCAGTACTTC. The encoded protein is CASSLTPGTPYEQYF.